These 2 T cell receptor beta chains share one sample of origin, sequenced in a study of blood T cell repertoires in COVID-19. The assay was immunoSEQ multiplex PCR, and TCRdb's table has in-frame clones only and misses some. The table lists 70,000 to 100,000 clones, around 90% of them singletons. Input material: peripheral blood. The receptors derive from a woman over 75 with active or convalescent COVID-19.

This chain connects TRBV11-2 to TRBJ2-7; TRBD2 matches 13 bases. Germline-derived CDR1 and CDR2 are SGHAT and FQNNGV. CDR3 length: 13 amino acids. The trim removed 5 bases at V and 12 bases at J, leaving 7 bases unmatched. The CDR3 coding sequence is TGTGCCAGCAGCACCCGCGGACTAGCGGGAGTGTACTTC. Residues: CASSTRGLAGVYF.

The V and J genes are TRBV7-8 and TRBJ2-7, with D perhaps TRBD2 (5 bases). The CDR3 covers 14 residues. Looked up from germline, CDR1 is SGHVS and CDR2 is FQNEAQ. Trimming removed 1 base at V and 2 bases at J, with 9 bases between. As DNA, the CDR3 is TGTGCCAGCAGCTTAGGGGTTAGCGCCTACGAGCAGTACTTC. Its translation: CASSLGVSAYEQYF.